This T cell receptor (beta chain) was profiled in a study of OX40 agonist ivuxolimab in advanced cancers. On the study more broadly: Anti-PD-1, anti-PD-L1 or anti-CTLA-4 therapy given earlier was allowed, and roughly 40% had some.

The CDR3 length is 12 residues. From germline, CDR1 is SGHNT and CDR2 YYREEE (reference sequence). Between the trimmed V and J ends, which lost 6 bases and 0 bases, there was a span of 6 bases. The protocol was immunoSEQ multiplex PCR, while the TCRdb copy is restricted to in-frame clones and leaves out a portion. Of 32,000 or so clones detected, roughly 80% appear once; the ten largest clones hold around 20%. Study observations and caveats: Relative to CD4+, CD8+ T cells held more expanded clones on average. Certain nonresponders additionally had low normalized T-cell clonal expansion.

A few counts support this clone. What it recognizes is unknown. The TCR comes from an adult with an advanced solid tumor such as melanoma, head and neck, liver or kidney cancer. The rearrangement links TRBV5-4 to TRBJ1-2; D is unresolved. The specimen comprised CD4+ or CD8+ T cells sorted from blood, sampled in a trial of the OX40 agonist ivuxolimab. CDR3 region: CASMGANYGYTF. In DNA form, the CDR3 reads TGTGCCAGCATGGGAGCTAACTATGGCTACACCTTC.